This entry lists 16 T cell receptor beta chains sequenced from one sample in a study of OX40 agonist ivuxolimab in advanced cancers. Here immunoSEQ multiplex PCR was the method, and the copy in TCRdb shows in-frame clones only, minus some. Of 50,000 to 65,000 clones in the sample, approximately 83% were seen once. Material: CD4+ or CD8+ T cells sorted from blood, obtained in a trial of the OX40 agonist ivuxolimab. Receptor source: an adult with an advanced solid tumor such as melanoma, head and neck, liver or kidney cancer.

The CDR3 coding sequence is TGTGCCAGCACGGGGGATCCCCCAAATGTGGCCGGCTACACCTTC. Translating it yields CASTGDPPNVAGYTF. The gene calls are TRBV9 and TRBJ1-2, with D perhaps TRBD1 (5 bases). The V gene lost 6 bases and the J gene lost 8 bases, with 23 bases spanning the gap. The CDR3 spans 15 residues. Germline-derived CDR1 and CDR2 are SGDLS and YYNGEE.

The chain couples TRBV2 to TRBJ1-1; D is possibly TRBD1 (5 bases). The V end was cut by 6 bases, the J end by 1 base, with 12 bases between. This CDR3 is 14 amino acids long. Germline CDR1 is SNHLY and CDR2 is FYNNEI. CDR3 loop: CASRGRGGNTEAFF. The CDR3 nucleotides are TGTGCCAGCAGGGGGAGGGGCGGGAACACTGAAGCTTTCTTT.

The rearrangement links TRBV6-1 to TRBJ2-1; 7 positions match TRBD2. The trim removed 8 bases at V and 3 bases at J, leaving 10 bases unmatched. The CDR3 is made up of 15 amino acids. Germline CDR1 and CDR2: MNHNS and SASEGT. The CDR3 spells CASDSGRAGYNEQFF. The CDR3 DNA reads as TGTGCCAGCGATTCGGGGAGGGCTGGCTACAATGAGCAGTTCTTC.

This sequence joins TRBV2 and TRBJ2-5; possible D gene TRBD1, 6 bases. V lost 5 bases and J 0 bases, leaving 7 bases between the germline ends. There are 13 residues in the CDR3. Germline V gives CDR1 SNHLY, CDR2 FYNNEI. This chain's CDR3 is CASSQGNQETQYF. The DNA of the CDR3 is TGTGCCAGCAGTCAGGGGAACCAAGAGACCCAGTACTTC.

The chain links TRBV5-6 to TRBJ2-7, with TRBD1 identical over 10 bases. Germline assignment: CDR1 SGHDT and CDR2 YYEEEE. This CDR3 contains 15 residues. The V segment lost 1 base and the J segment 7 bases; nucleotides outside the gene matches: 8. CDR3: CASSLTGTGAGEQYF. DNA of the CDR3: TGTGCCAGCAGCTTGACGGGGACAGGGGCGGGGGAGCAGTACTTC.

About this clone: Additional DNA sequences in this sample encode the identical CDR3. CDR3: CASSLGSPYEQYF. The DNA for the CDR3 is TGTGCCAGCAGCTTAGGTTCTCCTTACGAGCAGTACTTC. V usage is TRBV7-8 and J usage is TRBJ2-7, with D unclear. The germline V gene has CDR1 SGHVS and CDR2 FQNEAQ. V was pared by 1 base and J by 4 bases, with 8 bases between. The CDR3 runs to 13 residues.

V gene TRBV2 combines with J gene TRBJ1-5; unclear D gene. Germline CDR1 reads SNHLY; CDR2 reads FYNNEI. The CDR3 runs 13 residues. V shed 4 bases and J shed 1 base, with 5 bases lying between them. The CDR3 spells CASSGLSNQPQHF. Here the CDR3 DNA reads TGTGCCAGCAGTGGGCTCAGCAATCAGCCCCAGCATTTT. The variable domain in full, completed from reference TRBV2 and TRBJ1-5, reads EPEVTQTPSHQVTQMGQEVILRCVPISNHLYFYWYRQILGQKVEFLVSFYNNEISEKSEIFDDQFSVERPDGSNFTLKIRSTKLEDSAMYFCASSGLSNQPQHFGDGTRLSIL.

The chain links TRBV5-4 to TRBJ2-7, with D maybe TRBD2 (6 bases). The germline V gene has CDR1 SGHNT and CDR2 YYREEE (reference sequence). The CDR3 totals 15 residues. Trimming removed 4 bases from V and 2 bases from J, with 16 bases in between. Written as DNA, the CDR3 is TGTGCCAGCAGCGTAGGTCTGGCGGGACCCTACGAGCAGTACTTC. Its protein is CASSVGLAGPYEQYF.

V and J are TRBV7-2 and TRBJ1-1; no clear D. The germline V gene has CDR1 SGHTA and CDR2 FQGNSA. This CDR3 region has 12 residues. V was trimmed by 6 bases and J by 8 bases, leaving 13 bases between them. CDR3 in amino acids: CASSPGRREAFF. The CDR3 DNA follows: TGTGCCAGCAGTCCCGGACGGAGGGAAGCTTTCTTT.

V gene TRBV6-1 combines with J gene TRBJ1-1; D might be TRBD1 (5 bases). V gave up 6 bases and J gave up 1 base, with 12 bases separating them. The CDR3 extends over 14 amino acids. Germline V lookup: CDR1 MNHNS, CDR2 SASEGT. This CDR3 reads CASRAGGENTEAFF. The DNA for the CDR3 is TGTGCCAGCAGGGCGGGGGGGGAGAACACTGAAGCTTTCTTT.

The rearrangement uses TRBV9 and TRBJ2-1; either TRBD1 or TRBD2 may supply D (6 bases each). The CDR3 contains 12 residues. Trimming pared 3 bases from V and 6 bases from J, leaving 7 bases between. Per germline, CDR1 SGDLS and CDR2 YYNGEE. The CDR3: CASSEGGNEQFF. The DNA of the CDR3 is TGTGCCAGCAGCGAGGGGGGCAATGAGCAGTTCTTC.

V gene TRBV5-1 combines with J gene TRBJ2-1; D is unresolved. The germline CDR1 and CDR2 sequences are SGHRS and YFSETQ. The CDR3 is 19 residues long. Trimming took off 2 bases at V and 0 bases at J, with 21 bases between the two ends. The chain's CDR3 is CASSFRGTLEKSSYNEQFF. The CDR3 DNA follows: TGCGCCAGCAGCTTTCGAGGTACACTCGAAAAAAGCTCCTACAATGAGCAGTTCTTC.

This clone was picked up a small number of times. The CDR3 here is CASRPQGALVAFF. CDR3 DNA: TGTGCCAGCAGGCCACAGGGGGCTTTGGTAGCTTTCTTT. V is TRBV28 and J is TRBJ1-1; TRBD1 matches at 9 bases. The CDR3 is made up of 13 amino acids. Germline values: CDR1 MDHEN, CDR2 SYDVKM. J gave up 10 bases and V 6 bases, and 9 bases lay outside the gene matches.

This clone was recorded once. The rearrangement uses TRBV9 and TRBJ2-5, with 10 bases matching TRBD1. Germline V CDR1 and CDR2: SGDLS, YYNGEE. CDR3 size: 16 residues. V gave up 2 bases and J gave up 3 bases; unmatched junction bases: 7. CDR3 sequence reads: CASSVGPGQGKETQYF. CDR3 nucleotide sequence: TGTGCCAGCAGCGTCGGCCCGGGACAGGGGAAAGAGACCCAGTACTTC. Complete variable domain (other parts from reference TRBV9 and TRBJ2-5): DSGVTQTPKHLITATGQRVTLRCSPRSGDLSVYWYQQSLDQGLQFLIQYYNGEERAKGNILERFSAQQFPDLHSELNLSSLELGDSALYFCASSVGPGQGKETQYFGPGTRLLVL.

This chain links TRBV7-8 with TRBJ2-2; TRBD1 matches 9 bases. Trimming removed 4 bases from V and 3 bases from J; junction bases left unmatched: 3. The CDR3 has 15 amino acids. CDR1 is SGHVS and CDR2 is FQNEAQ in the germline V gene. The CDR3: CASSSGTGYTGELFF. As DNA, the CDR3 is TGTGCCAGCAGCTCCGGGACAGGGTACACCGGGGAGCTGTTTTTT.

Only one count was recorded for this clone. V is TRBV15 and J is TRBJ2-1, with 9 bases that match TRBD2. The CDR3 extends over 14 amino acids. The germline V gene encodes CDR1 LNHNV and CDR2 YYDKDF (reference sequence). Trimming at V came to 7 bases and at J to 5 bases, leaving 6 bases not matched to a gene. CDR3 in amino acids: CATKRTSDNNEQFF. Here the CDR3 DNA reads TGTGCCACCAAAAGGACTAGCGATAACAATGAGCAGTTCTTC.